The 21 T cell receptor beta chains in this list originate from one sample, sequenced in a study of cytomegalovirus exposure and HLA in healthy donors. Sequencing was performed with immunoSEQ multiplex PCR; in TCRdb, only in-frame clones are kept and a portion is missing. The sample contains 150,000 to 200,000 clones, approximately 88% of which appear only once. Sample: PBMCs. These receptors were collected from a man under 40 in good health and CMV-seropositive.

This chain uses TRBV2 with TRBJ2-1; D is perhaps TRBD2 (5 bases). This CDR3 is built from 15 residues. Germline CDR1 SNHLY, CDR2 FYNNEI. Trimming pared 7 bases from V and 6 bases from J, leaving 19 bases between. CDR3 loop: CASTLIRESLNEQFF. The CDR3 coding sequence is TGTGCCAGCACTCTAATAAGGGAGTCCCTCAATGAGCAGTTCTTC.

The CDR3 region is CASSPLGGPSGNTIYF. As DNA, the CDR3 is TGTGCCAGCTCACCCCTCGGAGGTCCCTCTGGAAACACCATATATTTT. This chain connects TRBV18 to TRBJ1-3, with D unclear. Germline CDR1 KGHSH, CDR2 LQKENI. The ends were cut back, 3 bases at V and 0 bases at J, with 12 bases in the middle. The CDR3 consists of 16 residues.

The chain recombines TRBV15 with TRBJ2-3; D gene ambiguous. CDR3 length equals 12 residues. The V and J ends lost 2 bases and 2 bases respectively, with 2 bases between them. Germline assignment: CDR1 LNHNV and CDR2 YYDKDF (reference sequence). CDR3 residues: CATSRHTDTQYF. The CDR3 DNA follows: TGTGCCACCAGCAGACACACAGATACGCAGTATTTT.

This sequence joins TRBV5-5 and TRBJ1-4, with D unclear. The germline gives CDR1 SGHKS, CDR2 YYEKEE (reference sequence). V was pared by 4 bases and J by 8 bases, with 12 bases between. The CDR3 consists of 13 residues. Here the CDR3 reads CASSGREYEKLFF. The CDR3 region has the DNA TGTGCCAGCAGCGGACGGGAATACGAAAAACTGTTTTTT. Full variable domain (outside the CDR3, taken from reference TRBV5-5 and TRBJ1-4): DAGVTQSPTHLIKTRGQQVTLRCSPISGHKSVSWYQQVLGQGPQFIFQYYEKEERGRGNFPDRFSARQFPNYSSELNVNALLLGDSALYLCASSGREYEKLFFGSGTQLSVL.

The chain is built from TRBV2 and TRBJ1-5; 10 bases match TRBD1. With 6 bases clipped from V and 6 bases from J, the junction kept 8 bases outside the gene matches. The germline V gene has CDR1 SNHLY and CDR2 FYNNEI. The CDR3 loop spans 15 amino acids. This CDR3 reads CASRTGTGEGQPQHF. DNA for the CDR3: TGTGCCAGCAGGACCGGGACAGGGGAGGGTCAGCCCCAGCATTTT.

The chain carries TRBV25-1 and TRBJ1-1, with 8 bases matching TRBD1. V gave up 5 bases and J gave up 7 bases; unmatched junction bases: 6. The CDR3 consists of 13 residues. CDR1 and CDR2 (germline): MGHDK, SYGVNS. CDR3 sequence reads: CASSPGGQVEAFF. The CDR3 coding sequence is TGTGCCAGCAGTCCCGGGGGACAGGTTGAAGCTTTCTTT.

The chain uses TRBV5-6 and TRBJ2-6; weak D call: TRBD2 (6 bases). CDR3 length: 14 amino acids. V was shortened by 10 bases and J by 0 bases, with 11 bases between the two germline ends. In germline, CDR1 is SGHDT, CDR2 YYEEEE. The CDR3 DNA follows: TGTGCCGGCGGGACCTCCTCTGGGGCCAACGTCCTGACTTTC. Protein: CAGGTSSGANVLTF.

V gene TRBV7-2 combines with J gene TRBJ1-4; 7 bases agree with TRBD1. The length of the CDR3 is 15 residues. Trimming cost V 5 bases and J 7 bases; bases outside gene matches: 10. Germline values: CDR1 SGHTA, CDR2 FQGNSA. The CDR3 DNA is TGTGCCAGCAGCCGAAGCCAGGGGGGAGGTGAAAAACTGTTTTTT. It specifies CASSRSQGGGEKLFF.

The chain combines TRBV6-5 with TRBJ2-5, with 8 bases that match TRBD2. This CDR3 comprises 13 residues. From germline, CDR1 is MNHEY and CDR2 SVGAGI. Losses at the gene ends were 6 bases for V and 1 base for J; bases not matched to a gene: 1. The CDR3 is CASRTSAQETQYF. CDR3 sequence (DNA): TGTGCCAGCAGGACTAGCGCCCAAGAGACCCAGTACTTC.

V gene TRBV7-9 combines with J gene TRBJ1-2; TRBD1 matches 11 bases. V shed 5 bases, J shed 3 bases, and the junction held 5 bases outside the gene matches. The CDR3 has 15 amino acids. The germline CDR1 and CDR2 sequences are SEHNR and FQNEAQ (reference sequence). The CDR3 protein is CASSPGTGGHYGYTF. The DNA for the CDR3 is TGTGCCAGCAGCCCCGGGACAGGGGGTCACTATGGCTACACCTTC.

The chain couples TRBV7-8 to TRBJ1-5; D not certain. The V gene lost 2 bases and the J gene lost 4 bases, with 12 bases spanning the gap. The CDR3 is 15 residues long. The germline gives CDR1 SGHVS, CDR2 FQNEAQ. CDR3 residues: CASSLTLGQNQPQHF. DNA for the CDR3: TGTGCCAGCAGCTTAACCCTAGGTCAAAATCAGCCCCAGCATTTT. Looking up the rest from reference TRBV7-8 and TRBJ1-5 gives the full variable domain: GAGVSQSPRYKVAKRGQDVALRCDPISGHVSLFWYQQALGQGPEFLTYFQNEAQLDKSGLPSDRFFAERPEGSVSTLKIQRTQQEDSAVYLCASSLTLGQNQPQHFGDGTRLSIL.

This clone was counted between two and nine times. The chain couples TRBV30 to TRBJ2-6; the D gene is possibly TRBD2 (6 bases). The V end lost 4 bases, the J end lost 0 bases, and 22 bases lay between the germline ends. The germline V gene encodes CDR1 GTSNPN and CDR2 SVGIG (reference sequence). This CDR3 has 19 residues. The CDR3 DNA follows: TGTGCCTGGACTCGACGTTGGGGGACTGATCGCTCTGGGGCCAACGTCCTGACTTTC. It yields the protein CAWTRRWGTDRSGANVLTF.

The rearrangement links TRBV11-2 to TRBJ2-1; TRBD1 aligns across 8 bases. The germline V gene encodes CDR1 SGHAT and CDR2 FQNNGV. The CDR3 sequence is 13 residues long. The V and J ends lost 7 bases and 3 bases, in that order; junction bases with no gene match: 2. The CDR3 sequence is CASTGQGYNEQFF. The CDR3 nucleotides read TGTGCCAGCACCGGACAGGGCTACAATGAGCAGTTCTTC.

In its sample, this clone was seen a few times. CDR3 protein: CASQGAADTQYF. The CDR3 DNA reads TGTGCCAGCCAGGGGGCCGCAGATACGCAGTATTTT. The chain uses TRBV9 and TRBJ2-3; 8 positions agree with TRBD1. This CDR3 is 12 amino acids long. Per germline, CDR1 SGDLS and CDR2 YYNGEE. The J segment lost 4 bases and the V segment lost 7 bases, leaving 2 bases of the junction unmatched.

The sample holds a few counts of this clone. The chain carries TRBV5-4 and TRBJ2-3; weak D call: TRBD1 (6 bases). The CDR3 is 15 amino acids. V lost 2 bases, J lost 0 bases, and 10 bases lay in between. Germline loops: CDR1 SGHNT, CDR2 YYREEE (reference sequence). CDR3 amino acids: CASSFEQGSTDTQYF. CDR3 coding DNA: TGTGCCAGCAGCTTTGAGCAGGGGAGCACAGATACGCAGTATTTT. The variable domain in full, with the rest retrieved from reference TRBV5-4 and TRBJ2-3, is ETGVTQSPTHLIKTRGQQVTLRCSSQSGHNTVSWYQQALGQGPQFIFQYYREEENGRGNFPPRFSGLQFPNYSSELNVNALELDDSALYLCASSFEQGSTDTQYFGPGTRLTVL.

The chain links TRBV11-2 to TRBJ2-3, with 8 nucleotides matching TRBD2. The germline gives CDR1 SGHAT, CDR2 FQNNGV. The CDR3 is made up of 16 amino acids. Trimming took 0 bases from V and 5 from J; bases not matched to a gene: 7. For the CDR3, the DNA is TGTGCCAGCAGCTTAGACGCCGGGGGGGCCGGAGATACGCAGTATTTT. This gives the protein CASSLDAGGAGDTQYF. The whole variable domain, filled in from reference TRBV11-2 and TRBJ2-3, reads EAGVAQSPRYKIIEKRQSVAFWCNPISGHATLYWYQQILGQGPKLLIQFQNNGVVDDSQLPKDRFSAERLKGVDSTLKIQPAKLEDSAVYLCASSLDAGGAGDTQYFGPGTRLTVL.

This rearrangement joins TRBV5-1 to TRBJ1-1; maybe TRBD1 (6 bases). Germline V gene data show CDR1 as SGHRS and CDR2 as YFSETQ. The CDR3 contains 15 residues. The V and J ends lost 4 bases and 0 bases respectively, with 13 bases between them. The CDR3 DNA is TGCGCCAGCAGCGCAAGACAGGCCTTGAACACTGAAGCTTTCTTT. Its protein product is CASSARQALNTEAFF.

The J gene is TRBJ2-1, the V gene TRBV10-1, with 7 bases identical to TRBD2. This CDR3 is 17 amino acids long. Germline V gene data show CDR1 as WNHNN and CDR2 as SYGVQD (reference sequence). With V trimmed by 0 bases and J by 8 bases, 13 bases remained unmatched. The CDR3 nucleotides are TGCGCCAGCAGTGAGTCGAAAAGCGGGAAGTTCCTCTATGAGCAGTTCTTC. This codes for CASSESKSGKFLYEQFF.

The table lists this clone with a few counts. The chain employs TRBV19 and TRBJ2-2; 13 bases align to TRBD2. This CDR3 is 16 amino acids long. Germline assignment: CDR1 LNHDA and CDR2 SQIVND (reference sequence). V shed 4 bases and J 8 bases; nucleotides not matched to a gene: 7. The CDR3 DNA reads TGTGCCAGTAGTACCTGGACTAGCGGGGGAAATGGGGAGCTGTTTTTT. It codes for CASSTWTSGGNGELFF.

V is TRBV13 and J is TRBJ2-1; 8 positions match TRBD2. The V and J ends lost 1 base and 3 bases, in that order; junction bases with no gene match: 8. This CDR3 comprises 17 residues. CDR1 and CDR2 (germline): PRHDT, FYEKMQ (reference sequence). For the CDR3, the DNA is TGTGCCAGCAGCTTAGTTGGTAGCGGGACTCGCTACAATGAGCAGTTCTTC. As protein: CASSLVGSGTRYNEQFF.

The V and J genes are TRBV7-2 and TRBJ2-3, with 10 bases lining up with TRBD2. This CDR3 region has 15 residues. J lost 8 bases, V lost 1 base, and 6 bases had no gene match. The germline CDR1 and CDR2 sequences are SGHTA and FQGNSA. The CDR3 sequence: CASSLDGTSVGTQYF. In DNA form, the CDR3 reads TGTGCCAGCAGCTTAGATGGGACTAGCGTGGGTACGCAGTATTTT.